These 23 T cell receptor beta chains originate from one sample sequenced in a study of blood T cell repertoires in COVID-19. The protocol was immunoSEQ multiplex PCR, while the TCRdb copy is restricted to in-frame clones and leaves out a portion. The data hold approximately 120,000 clones, with 83% observed a single time. Sequences were obtained from peripheral blood. The receptors were sampled from a woman aged 55-75 years with acute or convalescent COVID-19.

This rearrangement joins TRBV5-1 to TRBJ1-1; D gene uncertain. V gave up 2 bases and J gave up 2 bases, with 7 bases separating them. This CDR3 comprises 13 residues. CDR1 SGHRS and CDR2 YFSETQ come from the germline V gene. CDR3 in amino acids: CASSFRGNTEAFF. In nucleotides, the CDR3 is TGCGCCAGCAGCTTTCGAGGTAACACTGAAGCTTTCTTT.

This clone came up a few times. An end of the junction differs from the germline gene, which may be a read error. The chain uses TRBV5-1 and TRBJ2-1; D unresolved. The CDR3 consists of 12 residues. CDR1 and CDR2 from the germline V gene are SGHRS and YFSETQ. This chain's CDR3 is CASSLGGNELFF. DNA of the CDR3: TGCGCCAGCAGCTTGGGAGGCAATGAGCTGTTCTTC.

Worth noting for this clone: Only one base separates this from a far larger clonotype, so it likely reflects a read error. Other DNA variants within this sample encode the same CDR3. The chain couples TRBV2 to TRBJ2-1; TRBD2 matches at 8 bases. CDR1 and CDR2 (germline): SNHLY, FYNNEI. The junction had 16 bases not matched to a gene; V was cut back by 11 bases and J by 10 bases. The CDR3 runs to 14 residues. CDR3 DNA: TGTGCCCGCATCGGGGCCGGGGGGGGCTTAGAGCAGTTCTTC. Its translation: CARIGAGGGLEQFF.

V is TRBV7-2 and J is TRBJ2-7, with TRBD1 as a possible D gene (7 bases). CDR1 and CDR2 from the germline V gene are SGHTA and FQGNSA. This CDR3 spans 19 amino acids. Trimming cost V 4 bases and J 0 bases, with 25 bases left between them. The CDR3 is CASSSAGGGGSRVSYEQYF. The DNA for the CDR3 is TGTGCCAGCAGCTCGGCGGGCGGAGGGGGCTCTCGAGTCTCCTACGAGCAGTACTTC.

The rearrangement links TRBV6-5 to TRBJ2-1, with 8 bases matching TRBD2. The length of the CDR3 is 15 residues. After removal of 6 bases from V and 9 bases from J, the junction contained 13 bases not matched to a gene. CDR1 and CDR2 (germline): MNHEY, SVGAGI. CDR3 sequence (DNA): TGTGCCAGCAGCCGCCGGACTAGCAGTCTTAGTGAGCAGTTCTTC. Translating it yields CASSRRTSSLSEQFF.

The chain joins TRBV11-2 to TRBJ2-5; weak D call: TRBD2 (6 bases). Germline CDR1 reads SGHAT; CDR2 reads FQNNGV. CDR3 size: 13 residues. Trimming cost V 5 bases and J 1 base, with 8 bases left between them. As DNA, the CDR3 is TGTGCCAGCAGCCCAGCGGGCCAAGAGACCCAGTACTTC. This encodes CASSPAGQETQYF. Supplemented by reference TRBV11-2 and TRBJ2-5, the full variable domain reads EAGVAQSPRYKIIEKRQSVAFWCNPISGHATLYWYQQILGQGPKLLIQFQNNGVVDDSQLPKDRFSAERLKGVDSTLKIQPAKLEDSAVYLCASSPAGQETQYFGPGTRLLVL.

This chain uses TRBV6-6 with TRBJ1-3; TRBD1 agrees at 9 bases. CDR3 size: 14 residues. Germline loops: CDR1 MNHNY, CDR2 SVGAGI (reference sequence). V gave up 6 bases and J gave up 2 bases; unmatched junction bases: 2. CDR3 sequence: CASRTGGTGNTIYF. The DNA for the CDR3 is TGTGCCAGCAGGACAGGGGGTACTGGAAACACCATATATTTT.

The genes are TRBV11-2 and TRBJ1-2; tentative D call: TRBD1 (5 bases). Trimming pared 2 bases from V and 7 bases from J, leaving 11 bases between. The CDR3 is made up of 13 amino acids. Germline CDR1 and CDR2: SGHAT and FQNNGV. CDR3 sequence (DNA): TGTGCCAGCAGCTTATGGGAGGGGTTTGGCTACACCTTC. This sequence encodes CASSLWEGFGYTF.

The V and J genes are TRBV3-1 (or the pseudogene TRBV3-2) and TRBJ2-7; 9 positions match TRBD1. The CDR3 loop spans 14 amino acids. From germline, CDR1 is LGHDT and CDR2 YNNKEL (reference sequence). The V segment lost 1 base and the J segment 5 bases; nucleotides outside the gene matches: 3. The DNA for the CDR3 is TGTGCCAGCAGCCAAGGGGACAGGGCCAACGAGCAGTACTTC. This codes for CASSQGDRANEQYF.

The chain combines TRBV20-1 with TRBJ1-2; no reliable D call. The CDR3 covers 11 residues. Deletions cut 4 bases from V and 8 bases from J, with 11 bases between. CDR1 and CDR2 from the germline V gene are DFQATT and SNEGSKA (reference sequence). The CDR3 here is CSATGVRGYTF. The DNA of the CDR3 is TGCAGTGCTACGGGAGTCCGGGGCTACACCTTC.

This rearrangement joins TRBV7-2 to TRBJ1-6; the D is unclear. There are 16 residues in the CDR3. The V gene's germline CDR1 is SGHTA and CDR2 FQGNSA. The V and J ends lost 3 bases and 9 bases respectively, with 18 bases between them. CDR3 in amino acids: CASSLSARGSSSPLHF. The CDR3 DNA sequence: TGTGCCAGCAGCTTGTCGGCTCGGGGATCAAGTTCACCCCTCCACTTT.

CDR3 sequence (DNA): TGCGCCAGCAGCACGGGGACAGCCCGTGGGGACTATGGCTACACCTTC. Translation gives CASSTGTARGDYGYTF. The V and J genes are TRBV5-1 and TRBJ1-2; TRBD1 matches at 7 bases. The germline CDR1 and CDR2 sequences are SGHRS and YFSETQ. V dropped 4 bases and J dropped 3; count of bases not matched to a gene: 12. The CDR3 contains 16 residues.

This sequence joins TRBV7-9 and TRBJ1-1, with no clear D. Trimming shortened V by 5 bases and J by 9 bases, and 13 bases separated the two germline ends. The CDR3 spans 12 residues. CDR1 and CDR2 (germline): SEHNR, FQNEAQ (reference sequence). The CDR3 bases are TGTGCCAGCAGCAACCAACCCCAGAAAGCTTTCTTT. This sequence encodes CASSNQPQKAFF.

The chain recombines TRBV28 with TRBJ1-5; unclear D gene. The CDR3 contains 12 residues. Trimming left V 5 bases short and J 6 bases short, with 8 bases between. CDR1 is MDHEN, CDR2 SYDVKM, per germline. CDR3 sequence: CASSPPGQPQHF. CDR3 bases: TGTGCCAGCAGTCCTCCAGGTCAGCCCCAGCATTTT.

The rearrangement uses TRBV19 and TRBJ1-1; perhaps TRBD1 as D (6 bases). The CDR3 has 14 residues. Germline lookup yields CDR1 LNHDA and CDR2 SQIVND (reference sequence). Trimming left V 5 bases short and J 5 bases short, with 15 bases between. In DNA form, the CDR3 reads TGTGCCAGTAGTGCCGGGGGGCAGCGGACTGAAGCTTTCTTT. It specifies CASSAGGQRTEAFF.

The chain has TRBV30 and TRBJ1-2, with D unresolved. V lost 3 bases to trimming and J lost 8 bases, with 10 bases between them. This CDR3 is built from 11 residues. From germline, CDR1 is GTSNPN and CDR2 SVGIG (reference sequence). This chain's CDR3 is CAWRGGLGYTF. DNA for the CDR3: TGTGCCTGGAGGGGAGGGTTGGGCTACACCTTC.

The rearrangement links TRBV9 to TRBJ2-7; possibly TRBD1 for D (6 bases). The CDR3 runs 15 residues. V lost 4 bases, J lost 2 bases, and 16 bases lay in between. Germline V lookup: CDR1 SGDLS, CDR2 YYNGEE. This CDR3 reads CASSTSTKGAYEQYF. CDR3 in DNA: TGTGCCAGCAGCACCTCGACGAAGGGGGCCTACGAGCAGTACTTC.

The chain carries TRBV13 and TRBJ2-3; 9 bases are shared with TRBD2. CDR1 and CDR2 (germline): PRHDT, FYEKMQ (reference sequence). With V trimmed by 4 bases and J by 6 bases, 11 bases remained unmatched. The CDR3 is 16 amino acids. CDR3 loop: CASSSPLAGVSDTQYF. Here the CDR3 DNA reads TGTGCCAGCAGCTCCCCCTTAGCGGGAGTAAGCGATACGCAGTATTTT.

The chain employs TRBV28 and TRBJ2-7; the D gene is possibly TRBD1 (6 bases). V shed 6 bases and J shed 5 bases, with 17 bases lying between them. Germline V lookup: CDR1 MDHEN, CDR2 SYDVKM. The CDR3 is 14 amino acids. CDR3 protein: CASRTPGQGNEQYF. As DNA, the CDR3 is TGTGCCAGCAGGACCCCGGGGCAGGGGAACGAGCAGTACTTC.

This rearrangement joins TRBV28 to TRBJ2-7; D might be TRBD1 (5 bases). The CDR3 has 14 residues. The ends were cut back, 2 bases at V and 3 bases at J, with 11 bases in the middle. In germline, CDR1 is MDHEN, CDR2 SYDVKM. Here the CDR3 DNA reads TGTGCCAGCAGTTTAACAGGAGAAATCTACGAGCAGTACTTC. Residues: CASSLTGEIYEQYF.

The chain couples TRBV27 to TRBJ2-7, with 7 bases aligning to TRBD1. The CDR3 consists of 14 residues. After removal of 6 bases from V and 0 bases from J, the junction contained 5 bases not matched to a gene. Germline V gene sequence: CDR1 MNHEY, CDR2 SMNVEV (reference sequence). CDR3 in amino acids: CASSKQGSSYEQYF. CDR3 DNA: TGTGCCAGCAGCAAACAGGGGAGCTCCTACGAGCAGTACTTC.

V gene TRBV29-1 combines with J gene TRBJ2-2, with D tentatively TRBD2 (7 bases). The V and J ends lost 6 bases and 7 bases respectively, with 15 bases between them. Looked up from germline, CDR1 is SQVTM and CDR2 is ANQGSEA. CDR3 length equals 13 residues. Written as DNA, the CDR3 is TGCAGCGTCCCGCGGGGAGGGGGCGGGGAGCTGTTTTTT. It encodes CSVPRGGGGELFF.

The chain couples TRBV23-1 to TRBJ2-7, with 8 bases fitting TRBD1. TRBV23-1 is classed as an ORF, of uncertain function. The CDR3 contains 14 residues. Trimming at V came to 9 bases and at J to 5 bases, leaving 12 bases not matched to a gene. This CDR3 is CASPPGGRNNEQYF. The CDR3 DNA follows: TGCGCCAGTCCCCCAGGGGGCAGAAACAACGAGCAGTACTTC.